These 28 T cell receptor beta chains were all obtained from the same sample, sequenced in a study of OX40 agonist ivuxolimab in advanced cancers. TCRdb's copy holds only in-frame clones and misses some; the assay was immunoSEQ multiplex PCR. The sample carries about 96,000 clones, about 90% recorded once. The sample here was CD4+ or CD8+ T cells sorted from blood, taken in a trial of the OX40 agonist ivuxolimab. These receptors were taken from an adult with an advanced solid tumor such as melanoma, head and neck, liver or kidney cancer.

The chain has TRBV9 and TRBJ2-5, with D possibly being TRBD2 (5 bases). Judging by the DNA end, TRBJ2-7 fits better; the J call may be wrong. This CDR3 contains 15 residues. Germline CDR1 and CDR2: SGDLS and YYNGEE. The CDR3 DNA follows: TGTGCCAGCAGCGAAAGGGAAACGAGGGCCTACGAGCAGTACTTC. This codes for CASSERETRAYEQYF.

Comments on this clone: Mismatch with germline at one junction end may stem from a read error. The V call is TRBV7-7, the J call TRBJ2-5; 7 nucleotides match TRBD2. The germline V gene encodes CDR1 SSHAT and CDR2 FNYEAQ (reference sequence). The CDR3 is 15 residues long. Here the CDR3 reads CASSLGAGSQETQYF. Here the CDR3 DNA reads TGTGCTAGCAGCTTAGGAGCGGGGTCCCAAGAGACCCAGTACTTC.

The chain uses TRBV30 and TRBJ2-1, with D possibly matching TRBD2 (6 bases). The germline V and J ends were trimmed by 1 base and 3 bases, with 13 bases remaining between them. Germline assignment: CDR1 GTSNPN and CDR2 SVGIG (reference sequence). The CDR3 covers 15 residues. The CDR3 bases are TGTGCCTGGAGTGAACACGGGAGCCTCTACAATGAGCAGTTCTTC. It yields the protein CAWSEHGSLYNEQFF.

The rearrangement uses TRBV18 and TRBJ2-7; no definite D call. Germline V gene lookup returns CDR1 KGHSH and CDR2 LQKENI. V lost 6 bases, J lost 0 bases, and 9 bases lay in between. This CDR3 is 13 amino acids long. The CDR3 sequence: CASSLGSSYEQYF. The CDR3 DNA reads as TGTGCCAGCTCCCTGGGCAGCTCCTACGAGCAGTACTTC.

The gene calls are TRBV7-2 and TRBJ2-4; tentative D call: TRBD2 (6 bases). The germline V gene encodes CDR1 SGHTA and CDR2 FQGNSA. There are 16 residues in the CDR3. V gave up 5 bases and J gave up 3 bases, with 17 bases separating them. The CDR3 DNA sequence: TGTGCCAGCAGCAGAGGTCGGGACTTGGGCAAAAACATTCAGTACTTC. Encoded protein: CASSRGRDLGKNIQYF.

The chain uses TRBV30 and TRBJ2-5; unclear D gene. V was pared by 0 bases and J by 2 bases, with 10 bases between. CDR3 length equals 14 residues. CDR1 is GTSNPN, CDR2 SVGIG, per germline (reference sequence). CDR3 amino acids: CAWSVKGGQETQYF. Written as DNA, the CDR3 is TGTGCCTGGAGTGTAAAGGGTGGGCAAGAGACCCAGTACTTC.

The genes are TRBV10-1 and TRBJ1-1, with D perhaps TRBD1 (5 bases). V lost 9 bases and J lost 6, with 11 bases in between. CDR1 is WNHNN, CDR2 SYGVQD, per germline (reference sequence). This CDR3 comprises 11 residues. This CDR3 is CASIRGAEAFF. The DNA of the CDR3 is TGCGCCAGTATTAGGGGAGCTGAAGCTTTCTTT.

J is TRBJ2-2 and V is TRBV18; 8 bases match TRBD2. V dropped 5 bases and J dropped 8; count of bases not matched to a gene: 13. The CDR3 contains 16 residues. CDR1 KGHSH and CDR2 LQKENI come from the germline V gene. The CDR3 is CASSGAQRETRGELFF. In nucleotides, the CDR3 is TGTGCCAGCTCAGGGGCGCAGCGGGAGACTCGAGGGGAGCTGTTTTTT.

The V and J genes are TRBV7-3 and TRBJ2-1; 7 bases fit TRBD1. With 4 bases clipped from V and 4 bases from J, the junction kept 13 bases outside the gene matches. Germline CDR1 reads SGHTA; CDR2 reads FQGTGA. This CDR3 comprises 17 residues. As DNA, the CDR3 is TGTGCCAGCAGCTCGACAGGGCATGTGGGGGCTTACAATGAGCAGTTCTTC. Amino acids: CASSSTGHVGAYNEQFF. Variable domain in full (rest from reference TRBV7-3 and TRBJ2-1): GAGVSQTPSNKVTEKGKYVELRCDPISGHTALYWYRQSLGQGPEFLIYFQGTGAADDSGLPNDRFFAVRPEGSVSTLKIQRTERGDSAVYLCASSSTGHVGAYNEQFFGPGTRLTVL.

The chain is built from TRBV4-3 and TRBJ2-1; D is perhaps TRBD1 (5 bases). Germline CDR1 reads LGHNA; CDR2 reads YSLEER. Trimming took off 0 bases at V and 9 bases at J, with 15 bases between the two ends. The CDR3 has 15 residues. CDR3 sequence (DNA): TGCGCCAGCAGCCAAGATGGGGCCGTAGACGGTGAGCAGTTCTTC. It specifies CASSQDGAVDGEQFF.

The rearrangement uses TRBV7-2 and TRBJ2-7; D not resolved. Looked up from germline, CDR1 is SGHTA and CDR2 is FQGNSA. The V end lost 1 base, the J end lost 3 bases, and 13 bases lay between the germline ends. CDR3 size: 15 residues. The CDR3 loop reads CASSLVSAAIYEQYF. In DNA form, the CDR3 reads TGTGCCAGCAGCTTAGTTTCTGCGGCAATCTACGAGCAGTACTTC.

V and J are TRBV2 and TRBJ1-6; TRBD1 matches 7 bases. The germline gives CDR1 SNHLY, CDR2 FYNNEI. The length of the CDR3 is 15 residues. Unmatched junction bases numbered 4, after V lost 3 bases and J lost 5 bases. The CDR3 spells CASSEGQINNSPLHF. As DNA, the CDR3 is TGTGCCAGCAGTGAGGGACAGATTAATAATTCACCCCTCCACTTT.

This clone was detected once. The genes are TRBV5-1 and TRBJ2-6; 9 bases are a match to TRBD2. Germline loops: CDR1 SGHRS, CDR2 YFSETQ. The V gene end was trimmed by 0 bases and the J gene end by 0 bases; junction bases not matched to a gene: 4. There are 18 residues in the CDR3. The CDR3 spells CASSLGLAEISGANVLTF. The CDR3 bases are TGCGCCAGCAGCTTGGGACTAGCGGAAATCTCTGGGGCCAACGTCCTGACTTTC.

The chain employs TRBV28 and TRBJ2-7; a weak D match, TRBD2 (6 bases). This CDR3 contains 14 residues. Germline lookup yields CDR1 MDHEN and CDR2 SYDVKM. V lost 5 bases and J 6 bases, leaving 17 bases between the germline ends. The CDR3 loop reads CASSLRLGVGEQYF. CDR3 sequence (DNA): TGTGCCAGCAGTCTCCGACTAGGAGTAGGCGAGCAGTACTTC.

V and J are TRBV5-1 and TRBJ1-1; TRBD1 matches 9 bases. V lost 2 bases, J lost 3 bases, and 8 bases stayed unmatched. CDR1 and CDR2 from the germline V gene are SGHRS and YFSETQ. The CDR3 sequence is 16 residues long. CDR3 bases: TGCGCCAGCAGCTTTGGCGACAGGGGGGAGGACACTGAAGCTTTCTTT. It translates to CASSFGDRGEDTEAFF. Supplemented by reference TRBV5-1 and TRBJ1-1, the full variable domain reads KAGVTQTPRYLIKTRGQQVTLSCSPISGHRSVSWYQQTPGQGLQFLFEYFSETQRNKGNFPGRFSGRQFSNSRSEMNVSTLELGDSALYLCASSFGDRGEDTEAFFGQGTRLTVV.

The CDR3 DNA reads TGTGCCATCAGGGCAGGACTAGCGGGAAATGAGCAGTTCTTC. Translating it yields CAIRAGLAGNEQFF. This sequence joins TRBV10-3 and TRBJ2-1; 12 bases line up with TRBD2. This CDR3 has 14 residues. The V segment lost 6 bases and the J segment 7 bases; nucleotides outside the gene matches: 4. CDR1 is ENHRY and CDR2 is SYGVKD in the germline V gene.

This chain joins TRBV10-3 and TRBJ2-7, with D maybe TRBD1 (8 bases). This CDR3 spans 15 amino acids. CDR1 is ENHRY and CDR2 is SYGVKD in the germline V gene. Trimming left V 6 bases short and J 1 base short, with 16 bases between. The CDR3 region is CAISRGGDRSYEQYF. The CDR3 DNA follows: TGTGCCATCAGCAGGGGAGGGGACAGGTCCTACGAGCAGTACTTC.

The V gene is TRBV7-8, the J gene TRBJ2-2, with D perhaps given as TRBD1 or TRBD2 (5 bases each). Germline V CDR1 and CDR2: SGHVS, FQNEAQ. This CDR3 region has 16 residues. Trimming took off 11 bases at V and 5 bases at J, with 24 bases between the two ends. The CDR3 protein is CALGSQRTYSTGELFF. Here the CDR3 DNA reads TGTGCCCTTGGATCCCAGCGGACATACTCAACCGGGGAGCTGTTTTTT.

The chain employs TRBV6-6 and TRBJ2-1, with 7 bases matching TRBD1. The CDR3 is 13 residues long. V gave up 8 bases and J gave up 6 bases; unmatched junction bases: 7. Per germline, CDR1 MNHNY and CDR2 SVGAGI (reference sequence). The CDR3 is CASSLQGLNEQFF. The CDR3 region has the DNA TGTGCCAGCTCATTACAGGGGCTCAATGAGCAGTTCTTC.

The chain employs TRBV19 and TRBJ1-5; TRBD1 agrees at 12 bases. Germline CDR1 reads LNHDA; CDR2 reads SQIVND (reference sequence). The CDR3 is 20 residues long. V lost 5 bases, J lost 2 bases, and 16 bases stayed unmatched. CDR3 protein: CASSQRGQGASRYGNQPQHF. The DNA for the CDR3 is TGTGCCAGTAGTCAAAGGGGACAGGGGGCTAGTAGGTATGGCAATCAGCCCCAGCATTTT.

This clone was detected a few times. The chain combines TRBV2 with TRBJ1-2; D is perhaps TRBD1 (5 bases). This CDR3 comprises 16 residues. The V gene lost 8 bases and the J gene lost 2 bases, with 21 bases spanning the gap. The germline gives CDR1 SNHLY, CDR2 FYNNEI. CDR3 nucleotides: TGTGCCAGCGGGGGAACGGGCCTCCCGTCGAACTATGGCTACACCTTC. It yields the protein CASGGTGLPSNYGYTF.

J is TRBJ2-1 and V is TRBV4-1, with 11 nucleotides matching TRBD2. The CDR3 is 16 residues long. Germline V gene sequence: CDR1 MGHRA, CDR2 YSYEKL. Losses at the gene ends were 4 bases for V and 8 bases for J; bases not matched to a gene: 10. The CDR3 nucleotides are TGCGCCAGCAGCCCCTTAAGCCGGGGACTAGCGGATGAGCAGTTCTTC. This translates into CASSPLSRGLADEQFF.

The chain carries TRBV29-1 and TRBJ2-5; D remains unclear. The CDR3 has 12 amino acids. Trimming removed 1 base at V and 4 bases at J, with 7 bases between. Germline V gene lookup returns CDR1 SQVTM and CDR2 ANQGSEA. The CDR3 sequence: CSVEVDVETQYF. The CDR3 region has the DNA TGCAGCGTTGAAGTCGACGTAGAGACCCAGTACTTC.

The chain combines TRBV28 with TRBJ1-4; TRBD1 matches at 7 bases. The CDR3 covers 14 residues. The junction had 7 bases not matched to a gene; V was cut back by 5 bases and J by 7 bases. Germline CDR1 MDHEN, CDR2 SYDVKM. The CDR3 DNA sequence: TGTGCCAGCAGTCTCAGGGGGATTGGTGAAAAACTGTTTTTT. Its protein is CASSLRGIGEKLFF.

The table lists this clone with a count of one. The gene calls are TRBV28 and TRBJ2-1, with D possibly matching TRBD2 (5 bases). Germline lookup yields CDR1 MDHEN and CDR2 SYDVKM. CDR3 length equals 14 residues. Trimming shortened V by 5 bases and J by 5 bases, and 13 bases separated the two germline ends. The CDR3 region is CASSLIPGDNEQFF. CDR3 nucleotide sequence: TGTGCCAGCAGTCTAATCCCCGGGGACAATGAGCAGTTCTTC.

This rearrangement joins TRBV7-2 to TRBJ1-5; D unclear. The CDR3 runs 13 residues. Trimming removed 4 bases from V and 4 bases from J, with 8 bases in between. Germline V gene data show CDR1 as SGHTA and CDR2 as FQGNSA. CDR3 nucleotide sequence: TGTGCCAGCAGCTCGGACGGTAATCAGCCCCAGCATTTT. Its translation is CASSSDGNQPQHF.

The chain links TRBV30 to TRBJ2-1; the D gene is possibly TRBD2 (6 bases). CDR3 size: 12 residues. Germline V gene data show CDR1 as GTSNPN and CDR2 as SVGIG (reference sequence). V lost 4 bases and J 6 bases, leaving 10 bases between the germline ends. The CDR3 region has the DNA TGTGCCTGGAAGGGACTTTCCAATGAGCAGTTCTTC. Its protein is CAWKGLSNEQFF.

The chain combines TRBV21-1 with TRBJ2-5; the tabulated D call, TRBD2, remains unverified against the DNA. TRBV21-1 is a listed pseudogene. This CDR3 has 15 residues. CDR3 nucleotide sequence: TGTGCCAGCAGCTTGGCGGGAGGGCGTCAGGAGACCCAGTACTTC. Translation: CASSLAGGRQETQYF.